This T cell receptor (beta chain) was identified during a study of multiple sclerosis patients with progressive multifocal leukoencephalopathy. Germline V gene data show CDR1 as SGHTA and CDR2 as FQGTGA. The V and J ends lost 0 bases and 4 bases respectively, with 12 bases between them. This CDR3 comprises 15 residues. Study-level points and caveats: At PML onset, no shared TRBV or TRBJ gene usage was seen.

As to this clone: The antigen remains undetermined.

Time point: less than 15 months of natalizumab therapy. This was a survey-level run. Assay: immunoSEQ multiplex PCR; the TCRdb copy retains only in-frame clones and omits some. The repertoire holds tens of thousands of clones, with almost 90% as singletons. The source of this sequence is a human donor with multiple sclerosis. The sample consisted of PBMCs, taken from a patient treated with natalizumab. J is TRBJ1-2 and V is TRBV7-3; tentatively, D is TRBD1 (6 bases). The chain's CDR3 is CASSLTPATGYGYTF. CDR3 nucleotide sequence: TGTGCCAGCAGCTTAACCCCAGCGACAGGCTATGGCTACACCTTC.